The rows below give T cell receptor beta chains drawn from one sample of a study of CD8+CD57+ T cells in acquired aplastic anemia. One entry per CDR3 protein results from TCRdb running MiXCR on the reads. The sample carries about 220,000 distinct CDR3 sequences, more than 40% recorded once. Sequencing was done on a sample of sorted CD4+, CD8+, or CD8+CD57+ T cells (not recorded which) from PBMCs. All receptors come from a human donor with aplastic anemia. CDR3s include the opening cysteine and the closing phenylalanine or tryptophan. Each record gives: D gene, J gene, clone size, V gene, CDR3 DNA, CDR3 protein. A D gene is named only where the DNA matches it firmly. Size is omitted from some rows. Given values are once, few, many or a class for expanded clones.

d_call: TRBD1; j_call: TRBJ1-1; clone_size: -; v_call: TRBV12-3/TRBV12-4; cdr3_nt: TGTGCCAGCAGTCTCGCAGGGGGCGCCATGAACACTGAAGCTTTCTTT; cdr3_aa: CASSLAGGAMNTEAFF
d_call: TRBD1; j_call: TRBJ1-2; clone_size: many; v_call: TRBV24-1; cdr3_nt: TGTGCCACCAGCTCAAGCCGGGACAGGGGACGGGGTGGCTACATCTTC; cdr3_aa: CATSSSRDRGRGGYIF
d_call: -; j_call: TRBJ2-7; clone_size: few; v_call: TRBV7-9; cdr3_nt: TGTGCCAGCAGCCCAATTGACCAGGGGACCTCGAACGAGCAGTACTTC; cdr3_aa: CASSPIDQGTSNEQYF
d_call: -; j_call: TRBJ2-4; clone_size: few; v_call: TRBV7-2; cdr3_nt: TGTGCCAGCAGCCAAGAACACAGGGCGTCTGGCAAAAACATTCAGTACTTC; cdr3_aa: CASSQEHRASGKNIQYF
d_call: TRBD1; j_call: TRBJ1-5; clone_size: many; v_call: TRBV5-6; cdr3_nt: TGTGCCAGCAGCTCAGACAGGGGGCGAGGGGGGCCCCAGCATTTT; cdr3_aa: CASSSDRGRGGPQHF
d_call: TRBD2; j_call: TRBJ2-7; clone_size: -; v_call: TRBV28; cdr3_nt: TGTGCCAGTCAAGAATCAGCGGGAGAGAACTACGAGCAGTACTTC; cdr3_aa: CASQESAGENYEQYF
d_call: -; j_call: TRBJ2-1; clone_size: -; v_call: TRBV7-7; cdr3_nt: TGTGCTAGCAGCCCAGGGAGAGGGGATGAGCAGTTCTTC; cdr3_aa: CASSPGRGDEQFF
d_call: TRBD2; j_call: TRBJ2-3; clone_size: once; v_call: TRBV20-1; cdr3_nt: TGCAGTGCTAGAGTAGCGGGGGGAACAGATACGCAGTATTTT; cdr3_aa: CSARVAGGTDTQYF
d_call: -; j_call: TRBJ1-5; clone_size: -; v_call: TRBV20-1; cdr3_nt: TGCAGTGCTAGCGGAGACAGCAATCAGCCCCAGCATTTT; cdr3_aa: CSASGDSNQPQHF
d_call: -; j_call: TRBJ1-2; clone_size: -; v_call: TRBV20-1; cdr3_nt: TGCAGTGCTAGACTCGGCGGTTTAGCTAACTATGGCTACACCTTC; cdr3_aa: CSARLGGLANYGYTF
d_call: -; j_call: TRBJ1-6; clone_size: many; v_call: TRBV9; cdr3_nt: TGTGCCAGCAGCGGGGGAGGGGCCCACTATAATTCACCCCTCCACTTT; cdr3_aa: CASSGGGAHYNSPLHF
d_call: TRBD1; j_call: TRBJ1-1; clone_size: -; v_call: TRBV29-1; cdr3_nt: TGCAGCGTGAGACAGGGGTTGGACACTGAAGCTTTCTTT; cdr3_aa: CSVRQGLDTEAFF
d_call: TRBD1; j_call: TRBJ2-2; clone_size: few; v_call: TRBV12-3/TRBV12-4; cdr3_nt: TGTGCCAGCAGCCCAACAGGGGGCTACACCGGGGAGCTGTTTTTT; cdr3_aa: CASSPTGGYTGELFF
d_call: -; j_call: TRBJ1-4; clone_size: many; v_call: TRBV6-2/TRBV6-3; cdr3_nt: TGTGCCAGCAGTTCCGGGACGGAGAATGAAAAACTGTTTTTT; cdr3_aa: CASSSGTENEKLFF
d_call: TRBD1; j_call: TRBJ1-6; clone_size: few; v_call: TRBV7-6; cdr3_nt: TGTGCCAGCAGCTCCGCCCGGACAGGGGAGGCATCACCCCTCCACTTT; cdr3_aa: CASSSARTGEASPLHF
d_call: -; j_call: TRBJ1-4; clone_size: -; v_call: TRBV9; cdr3_nt: TGTGCCAGCAGCGGTCCGACAGAACCGAATGAAAAACTGTTTTTT; cdr3_aa: CASSGPTEPNEKLFF
d_call: -; j_call: TRBJ1-1; clone_size: -; v_call: TRBV6-6; cdr3_nt: TGTGCCAGCAGTTATAATAGCGGGAGATACACCGGGGACACTGAAGCTTTCTTT; cdr3_aa: CASSYNSGRYTGDTEAFF
d_call: -; j_call: TRBJ2-7; clone_size: -; v_call: TRBV20-1; cdr3_nt: TGCAGTGCCAGGACGGCGCGCGAGCAGCACTTC; cdr3_aa: CSARTAREQHF
d_call: -; j_call: TRBJ1-2; clone_size: many; v_call: TRBV7-8; cdr3_nt: TGTGCCAGCAGCGCAGGGGAATTTAACTATGGCTACACCTTC; cdr3_aa: CASSAGEFNYGYTF
d_call: -; j_call: TRBJ1-5; clone_size: few; v_call: TRBV28; cdr3_nt: TGTGCCACGATCTCGGGAAGGGTCAATAGCAATCAGCCCCAGCATTTT; cdr3_aa: CATISGRVNSNQPQHF
d_call: -; j_call: TRBJ1-2; clone_size: -; v_call: TRBV19; cdr3_nt: TGTGCCAGTAGTATCCTGGCGTACTATGGCTACACCTTC; cdr3_aa: CASSILAYYGYTF
d_call: -; j_call: TRBJ2-1; clone_size: many; v_call: TRBV7-8; cdr3_nt: TGTGCCAGCAGCGCGGAACTAGTCTATGAGCAGTTCTTC; cdr3_aa: CASSAELVYEQFF
d_call: -; j_call: TRBJ2-3; clone_size: -; v_call: TRBV10-3; cdr3_nt: TGTGCCATCAGTGAGTTCCCGCAGTATTTT; cdr3_aa: CAISEFPQYF
d_call: TRBD1; j_call: TRBJ1-1; clone_size: few; v_call: TRBV15; cdr3_nt: TGTGCCACCAGCAGACAGCGGACAGGGTGGTCTGAAGCTTTCTTT; cdr3_aa: CATSRQRTGWSEAFF
d_call: -; j_call: TRBJ1-5; clone_size: -; v_call: TRBV2; cdr3_nt: TGTGCCAGCAGCTTAGAGGCCGGCCGCAATCAGCCCCAGCATTTT; cdr3_aa: CASSLEAGRNQPQHF
d_call: -; j_call: TRBJ1-4; clone_size: many; v_call: TRBV14; cdr3_nt: TGTGCCAGCAGCCAAGAGGACAGCCCGAAGATTGAAAAACTGTTTTTT; cdr3_aa: CASSQEDSPKIEKLFF
d_call: TRBD1; j_call: TRBJ2-5; clone_size: many; v_call: TRBV12-3/TRBV12-4; cdr3_nt: TGTGCCAGCAGTACATACAGGGGATGGGAGACCCAGTACTTC; cdr3_aa: CASSTYRGWETQYF
d_call: -; j_call: TRBJ1-1; clone_size: -; v_call: TRBV24-1; cdr3_nt: TGTGCCACCAGTTCGTCGGGAAGAGAAGCTTTCTTT; cdr3_aa: CATSSSGREAFF
d_call: TRBD1; j_call: TRBJ2-1; clone_size: -; v_call: TRBV7-9; cdr3_nt: TGCGCCAGCAGGGGGAGTGGTGGCGGCCCTCCGAATGAGCAGTTCTTC; cdr3_aa: CASRGSGGGPPNEQFF
d_call: -; j_call: TRBJ1-1; clone_size: many; v_call: TRBV7-9; cdr3_nt: TGTGCCAGCAGCTTAGTGAGGATGAACACTGAAGCTTTCTTT; cdr3_aa: CASSLVRMNTEAFF
d_call: -; j_call: TRBJ1-1; clone_size: few; v_call: TRBV2; cdr3_nt: TGTGCCAGCAGTTCTCAGGGTCGGAACACTGAAGCTTTCTTT; cdr3_aa: CASSSQGRNTEAFF
d_call: TRBD2; j_call: TRBJ2-2; clone_size: -; v_call: TRBV10-3; cdr3_nt: TGTGCCAGCAGTGACTCTAGCGGGGTTGGCGGGGAGCTGTTTTTT; cdr3_aa: CASSDSSGVGGELFF
d_call: TRBD1; j_call: TRBJ2-7; clone_size: many; v_call: TRBV20-1; cdr3_nt: TGCAGTATTCTTACAGGGGGCCAAGAGCAGTACTTC; cdr3_aa: CSILTGGQEQYF
d_call: -; j_call: TRBJ2-3; clone_size: -; v_call: TRBV2; cdr3_nt: TGTGCCAGCCATGACGTACTAGCTACAGATACGCAGTATTTT; cdr3_aa: CASHDVLATDTQYF
d_call: -; j_call: TRBJ2-7; clone_size: many; v_call: TRBV2; cdr3_nt: TGTGCCAGCAGTGAAGGGCACAGTTCCTACGAGCAGTACTTC; cdr3_aa: CASSEGHSSYEQYF
d_call: -; j_call: TRBJ2-7; clone_size: -; v_call: TRBV30; cdr3_nt: TGTGCCTGGAGTGTGGCCCCGAACGAGCAGTACTTC; cdr3_aa: CAWSVAPNEQYF
d_call: TRBD2; j_call: TRBJ2-7; clone_size: many; v_call: TRBV9; cdr3_nt: TGTGCCAGCAGCGTAGGGGGGGGCGAGCAGTACTTC; cdr3_aa: CASSVGGGEQYF
d_call: TRBD2; j_call: TRBJ2-2; clone_size: many; v_call: TRBV7-7; cdr3_nt: TGTGCTAGCAGCTTAGATTTTACTAGCGGGTACACTGGCGGGGAGCTGTTTTTT; cdr3_aa: CASSLDFTSGYTGGELFF
d_call: -; j_call: TRBJ1-2; clone_size: few; v_call: TRBV15; cdr3_nt: TGTGCCACCAGCAGTGCCCTGTCAGGGAGGGGTCATGGCTACACCTTC; cdr3_aa: CATSSALSGRGHGYTF
d_call: TRBD2; j_call: TRBJ2-3; clone_size: many; v_call: TRBV4-1; cdr3_nt: TGCGCCAGCAGCCCGGGGACTAGCGGGAGTATGAATACGCAGTATTTT; cdr3_aa: CASSPGTSGSMNTQYF
d_call: -; j_call: TRBJ2-3; clone_size: -; v_call: TRBV9; cdr3_nt: TGTGCCAGCAGTTTAGCCAGGGCGGCCGGCACAGATACGCAGTATTTT; cdr3_aa: CASSLARAAGTDTQYF
d_call: TRBD2; j_call: TRBJ2-3; clone_size: few; v_call: TRBV24-1; cdr3_nt: TGTGCCACCAGTGACCCAGTGACTAGCGGTAACAAATGGGATACGCAGTATTTT; cdr3_aa: CATSDPVTSGNKWDTQYF
d_call: -; j_call: TRBJ2-2; clone_size: once; v_call: TRBV10-3; cdr3_nt: TGTGCCACCTTAGGTCCAGGGGAGCTGTTTTTT; cdr3_aa: CATLGPGELFF
d_call: -; j_call: TRBJ1-3; clone_size: -; v_call: TRBV20-1; cdr3_nt: TGCAGTGCTAGAGTCGTTGACACCATATATTTT; cdr3_aa: CSARVVDTIYF
d_call: -; j_call: TRBJ1-2; clone_size: -; v_call: TRBV19; cdr3_nt: TGTGCCAGTAGTATGCGCGAGGGCGGATACACCTTC; cdr3_aa: CASSMREGGYTF
d_call: -; j_call: TRBJ2-1; clone_size: -; v_call: TRBV29-1; cdr3_nt: TGCAGCGGCGGCCTGTTGGGGAATGAGCAGTTCTTC; cdr3_aa: CSGGLLGNEQFF
d_call: TRBD1; j_call: TRBJ1-2; clone_size: few; v_call: TRBV2; cdr3_nt: TGTGCCAGCTATGAGACAGGGATGGGCTATGGCTACACCTTC; cdr3_aa: CASYETGMGYGYTF